This TCR beta chain was identified during a study of CD8 T cells in Susac syndrome. The RNA input was roughly 0.45 to 1 ug, and it was reverse transcribed with random hexamers. Coverage of TCR beta CDR3 amplification by immunoSEQ multiplex PCR extended to 54 Vbeta and 13 Jbeta. One entry per CDR3 protein, called by TCRdb with MiXCR from the immunoSEQ multiplex PCR reads. Here the sample spans around 180,000 distinct CDR3 sequences, around 95% being singletons. This clonotype came up once. TEMRA cells were FACS-enriched, while CD8+ and CD4+ T cells were negatively isolated. The origin of this receptor is a human donor with multiple sclerosis. The source material was CD4+ T cells from PBMCs.

The CDR3 protein is CASSAFGGENEKLFF. DNA for the CDR3: TGTGCCAGCAGCGCATTCGGGGGGGAAAATGAAAAACTGTTTTTT. The chain recombines TRBV7-9 with TRBJ1-4, with D perhaps matching TRBD1 (5 bases). There are 15 residues in the CDR3. Germline V gene data show CDR1 as SEHNR and CDR2 as FQNEAQ (reference sequence). V was shortened by 5 bases and J by 5 bases, with 15 bases between the two germline ends.